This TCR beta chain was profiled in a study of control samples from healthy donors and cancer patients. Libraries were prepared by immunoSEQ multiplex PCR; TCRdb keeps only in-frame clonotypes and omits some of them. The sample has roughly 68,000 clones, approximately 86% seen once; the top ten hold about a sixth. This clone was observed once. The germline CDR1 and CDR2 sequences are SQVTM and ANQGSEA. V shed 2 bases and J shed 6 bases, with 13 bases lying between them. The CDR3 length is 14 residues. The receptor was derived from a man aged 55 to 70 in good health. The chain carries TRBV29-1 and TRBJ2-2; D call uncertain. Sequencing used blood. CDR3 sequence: CSVEHASGSGELFF. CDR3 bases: TGCAGCGTTGAACATGCTAGTGGGTCCGGGGAGCTGTTTTTT.